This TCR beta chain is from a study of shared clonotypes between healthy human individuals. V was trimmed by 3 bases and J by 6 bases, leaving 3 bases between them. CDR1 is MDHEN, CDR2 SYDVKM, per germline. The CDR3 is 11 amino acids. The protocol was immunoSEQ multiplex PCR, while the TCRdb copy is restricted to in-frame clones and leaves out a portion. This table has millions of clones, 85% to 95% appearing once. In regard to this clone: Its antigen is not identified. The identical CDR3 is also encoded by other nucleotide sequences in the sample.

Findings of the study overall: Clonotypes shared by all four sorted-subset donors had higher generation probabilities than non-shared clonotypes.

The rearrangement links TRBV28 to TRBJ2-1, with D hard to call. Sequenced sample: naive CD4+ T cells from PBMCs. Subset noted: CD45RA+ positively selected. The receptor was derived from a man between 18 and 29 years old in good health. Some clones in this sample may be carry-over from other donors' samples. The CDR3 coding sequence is TGTGCCAGCAGTTTCAGCAATGAGCAGTTCTTC. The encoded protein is CASSFSNEQFF. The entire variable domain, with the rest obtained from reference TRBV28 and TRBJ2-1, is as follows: DVKVTQSSRYLVKRTGEKVFLECVQDMDHENMFWYRQDPGLGLRLIYFSYDVKMKEKGDIPEGYSVSREKKERFSLILESASTNQTSMYLCASSFSNEQFFGPGTRLTVL.